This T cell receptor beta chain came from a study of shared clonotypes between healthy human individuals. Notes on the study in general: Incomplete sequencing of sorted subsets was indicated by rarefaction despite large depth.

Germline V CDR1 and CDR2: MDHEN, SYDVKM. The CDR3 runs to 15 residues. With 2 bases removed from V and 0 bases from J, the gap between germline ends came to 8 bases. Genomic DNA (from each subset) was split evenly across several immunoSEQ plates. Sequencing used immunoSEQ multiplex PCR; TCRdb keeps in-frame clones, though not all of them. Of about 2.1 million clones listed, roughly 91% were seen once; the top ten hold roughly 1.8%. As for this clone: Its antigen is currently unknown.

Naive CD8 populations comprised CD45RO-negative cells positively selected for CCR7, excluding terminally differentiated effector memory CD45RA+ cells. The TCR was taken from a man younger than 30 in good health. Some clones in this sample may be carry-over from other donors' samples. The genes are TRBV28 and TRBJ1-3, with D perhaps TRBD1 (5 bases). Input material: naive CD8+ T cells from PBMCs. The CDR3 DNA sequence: TGTGCCAGCAGTTTAATCGGGGGCTCTGGAAACACCATATATTTT. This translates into CASSLIGGSGNTIYF.